This T cell receptor (beta chain) is drawn from a study of beta chain features in type 1 diabetes. CDR1 and CDR2 (germline): LGHNA, YNFKEQ. Trimming cost V 3 bases and J 9 bases, with 11 bases left between them. This CDR3 region has 12 residues. Study-wide results and limits: People with Type 1 diabetes carried modestly yet significantly shorter TCRB CDR3s in all four CD4+ subsets. At VDJ recombination sites, type 1 diabetes patients had fewer insertions and more deleted nucleotides.

This clone came up a few times. The antigen is not known. Every bit of the isolated RNA underwent reverse transcription, so sequencing read expressed TCRB transcripts. Naive, central memory and regulatory T cell samples yielded roughly 3.5 million reads on average. The method was immunoSEQ multiplex PCR; TCRdb's version includes in-frame clones alone and lacks a portion of them. The data hold 200,000 to 300,000 clones, with about 20% observed a single time. V usage is TRBV4-2 and J usage is TRBJ1-1; D unclear. The specimen was naive CD4+ T cells from blood. The origin of this receptor is a middle-aged woman with type 1 diabetes. CDR3 region: CASSHSNQKAFF. The DNA for the CDR3 is TGTGCCAGCAGCCATTCTAATCAAAAAGCTTTCTTT.